One and the same sample provided the 9 T cell receptor beta chains below, sequenced in a study of tumor-infiltrating lymphocytes in primary liver carcinoma. Unsorted bulk tissue (about 20-30 mg) underwent RNA and DNA co-extraction. The researchers produced TCR beta cDNA from around 0.5 ug total RNA with a constant-region primer. It was through three nested multiplex PCR rounds of slightly modified ARM-PCR that TCR beta libraries arose. TRBV1-TRBV30 forward and Cbeta reverse primers drove the first two roughly 10-cycle rounds. Each CDR3 protein gets one entry after TCRdb re-called the multiplex PCR reads with MiXCR. The repertoire has roughly 190,000 distinct CDR3 sequences, approximately 86% of them found once; the top ten carry about a sixth. Sample: tumor tissue from primary liver carcinoma. These receptors were taken from a man aged 40-49 years with primary liver carcinoma and hepatitis B virus infection.

Turning to this clonotype: An end of the junction differs from the germline gene, which may be a read error. This sequence joins TRBV29-1 and TRBJ2-2; 7 bases are a match to TRBD2. This CDR3 contains 12 residues. Germline V gene lookup returns CDR1 SQVTM and CDR2 ANQGSEA. The DNA of the CDR3 is TGCAGCGTGCTTGAGGGGAGCGGGGAACTGTTTTTT. Amino acid sequence: CSVLEGSGELFF.

On this clonotype itself: The junction shows a germline mismatch at one end, possibly a read error. This chain uses TRBV12-3 or TRBV12-4 with TRBJ2-5, with D unresolved. The CDR3 is 13 amino acids. The CDR3 sequence: CARSLKSEETQYF. The DNA for the CDR3 is TGTGCCAGGAGTTTGAAGTCAGAAGAGACCCAGTACTTC.

On this clonotype itself: An end of the junction differs from the germline gene, which may be a read error. The chain has TRBV12-3 or TRBV12-4 and TRBJ2-4; 7 bases are shared with TRBD1. CDR3 length: 14 amino acids. The CDR3, as DNA: TGTGCCAGCAGCCCGACAGGGCGTCACTACGCGCAGCACTTC. Protein product: CASSPTGRHYAQHF.

Comment on this clonotype: The junction does not match germline at one end; this may be a read error. The rearrangement uses TRBV6-5 and TRBJ2-7; perhaps TRBD1 as D (6 bases). Looked up from germline, CDR1 is MNHEY and CDR2 is SVGAGI. The CDR3 spans 15 residues. DNA of the CDR3: TGTGCCAGCAGTCCCCAGGGGTATAGCTCCTACGAGCGGTACTTC. Residues: CASSPQGYSSYERYF.

As regards this clonotype: The junction and the germline gene differ at one end; a read error may be behind it. The J gene is TRBJ1-5, the V gene TRBV12-3 or TRBV12-4; D gene ambiguous. The DNA end favors TRBJ2-3, so the J call may be wrong. The length of the CDR3 is 12 residues. The CDR3 coding sequence is TGTGCCAGAAGTTTAGATTTGTCGCCCCAGTATTTT. Its translation: CARSLDLSPQYF.

As to this clonotype: It may be a read error: a sequence one base away is much more abundant. The J gene is TRBJ2-7, the V gene TRBV7-8, with TRBD1 matching 11 bases. Germline V gene data show CDR1 as SGHVS and CDR2 as FQNEAQ. This CDR3 has 15 residues. CDR3 DNA: TGTGCCAGCAGCCACCGGGACAGGGGGGGGTACGAGCGGTACTTC. It translates to CASSHRDRGGYERYF.

Concerning this clonotype itself: A read error may produce the germline difference seen at one junction end. The J gene is TRBJ2-3, the V gene TRBV29-1; D tentatively fits TRBD1 or TRBD2 (5 bases each). The CDR3 spans 15 residues. Germline V gene data show CDR1 as SQVTM and CDR2 as ANQGSEA. The CDR3: CSLEDGADITDTQYF. The CDR3, as DNA: TGCAGCCTTGAGGACGGGGCCGACATCACAGATACGCAGTATTTT.

On this clonotype: A much larger clone is a single base away; this may be a read error. CDR3 sequence (DNA): TGTGCCTGGTGTGTGACAGGGGGCGGTGAAAAACTGTTTTTT. Amino acid sequence: CAWCVTGGGEKLFF. The V call is TRBV30, the J call TRBJ1-4, with 10 bases fitting TRBD1. CDR1 GTSNPN and CDR2 SVGIG come from the germline V gene (reference sequence). This CDR3 is built from 14 residues.

This clonotype was recorded a few times. The CDR3 does not close with the conserved phenylalanine or tryptophan, likely indicating a read error. This sequence joins TRBV7-9 and TRBJ2-4, with 10 bases lining up with TRBD1. Trimming at V came to 6 bases and at J to 8 bases, leaving 7 bases not matched to a gene. The germline V gene encodes CDR1 SEHNR and CDR2 FQNEAQ (reference sequence). The CDR3 totals 14 residues. CDR3 bases: TGTGCCAGCAGTCATGGACAGGGGGGGGACATTCAGTACTTA. Its protein product is CASSHGQGGDIQYL.